This TCR beta chain emerged from a study of shared clonotypes between healthy human individuals. As for the study in general: A donor's plate count was three for CD4 naive and three for CD4 memory; CD8 naive had two and CD8 memory one.

Points from the study as a whole: Represented diversity, genetic and exposure-history alike, was limited by few donors.

Donors were healthy HIV-negative adults without recently reported acute infections or vaccinations. CDR1 and CDR2 (germline): SGDLS, YYNGEE. The CDR3 length is 13 residues. The germline V and J ends were trimmed by 4 bases and 6 bases, with 10 bases remaining between them. Notes on this clone: Its antigen is undetermined.

Under the authors' procedure: ImmunoSEQ output lacked quality scores and full-length reads, limiting matched filtering. TCRdb's table, derived via immunoSEQ multiplex PCR, lists solely in-frame clones and lacks some. V and J calls and clone size are given by that table; D and trimming were obtained from the DNA. The sample holds 1,500,000 or so clones; roughly 95% are singletons and the top ten take roughly 1.2%. The TCR comes from a man in his thirties or forties in good health. The chain is built from TRBV9 and TRBJ2-2, with D unclear. The material sequenced was naive CD4+ T cells sorted from blood. Subset: CD45RA+ positively selected. The CDR3 DNA reads TGTGCCAGCAGCCTTGTTGGGGCCGGGGAGCTGTTTTTT. Its protein is CASSLVGAGELFF.